The T cell receptor beta chain under discussion was sequenced for a study of technical replicates of blood from several donors. Sequencing used immunoSEQ multiplex PCR; TCRdb keeps in-frame clones, though not all of them. The sample contains approximately 88,000 clones, about 96% of which appear only once. The sample was T cells isolated from PBMCs. The sequence was collected from a human donor in good health.

The CDR3 nucleotides read TGTGCCAGCAGCTTATCGACTAGCGGGAGATACGAGCAGTACTTC. Translation gives CASSLSTSGRYEQYF. The V gene is TRBV7-9, the J gene TRBJ2-7; 12 nucleotides align to TRBD2. The V gene's germline CDR1 is SEHNR and CDR2 FQNEAQ (reference sequence). This CDR3 comprises 15 residues. V dropped 2 bases and J dropped 4; count of bases not matched to a gene: 3.